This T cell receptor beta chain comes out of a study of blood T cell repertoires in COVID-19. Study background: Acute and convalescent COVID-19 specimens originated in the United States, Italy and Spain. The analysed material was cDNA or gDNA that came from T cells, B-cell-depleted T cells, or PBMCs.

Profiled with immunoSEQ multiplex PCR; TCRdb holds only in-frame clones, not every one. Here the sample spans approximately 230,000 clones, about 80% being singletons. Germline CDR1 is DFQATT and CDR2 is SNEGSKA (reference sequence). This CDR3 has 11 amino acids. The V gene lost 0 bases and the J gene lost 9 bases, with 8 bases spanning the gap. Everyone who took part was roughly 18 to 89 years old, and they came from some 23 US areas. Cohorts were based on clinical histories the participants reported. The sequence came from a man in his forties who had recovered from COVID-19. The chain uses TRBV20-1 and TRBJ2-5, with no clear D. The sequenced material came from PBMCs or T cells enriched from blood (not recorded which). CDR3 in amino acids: CSARDQLAQYF. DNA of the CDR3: TGCAGTGCTAGAGATCAGTTGGCCCAGTACTTC.